The rows below give T cell receptor beta chains drawn from one sample of a study of CD8 T cells in Susac syndrome. TCRdb re-called the immunoSEQ multiplex PCR reads through MiXCR, storing one row per CDR3 protein. The sample carries some 300,000 distinct CDR3 sequences, 70% to 90% recorded once. Source material: CD8+ T cells from PBMCs. All receptors come from a human donor with multiple sclerosis. The CDR3 runs from the conserved cysteine through the conserved F or W. The D gene is left open where the match is weak. The size field is filled for only some rows; it gives once, few, many or a size class.

size	D	J	V	CDR3	DNA
-	-	TRBJ2-5	TRBV25-1	CASSRETFYQETQYF	TGTGCCAGCAGCCGTGAGACTTTTTACCAAGAGACCCAGTACTTC
-	-	TRBJ2-4	TRBV12-3/TRBV12-4	CASSHQGNIQYF	TGTGCCAGCAGCCACCAGGGTAACATTCAGTACTTC
-	-	TRBJ2-5	TRBV20-1	CSAWGDMSQETQYF	TGCAGTGCATGGGGGGACATGAGCCAAGAGACCCAGTACTTC
-	-	TRBJ2-3	TRBV20-1	CSARSRGSGADTQYF	TGCAGTGCTAGGTCCCGGGGCTCTGGGGCAGATACGCAGTATTTT
-	TRBD2	TRBJ2-1	TRBV5-1	CASSLAGGVYNEQFF	TGCGCCAGCAGCTTAGCGGGAGGCGTATACAATGAGCAGTTCTTC
-	-	TRBJ2-3	TRBV28	CASTTGGPTDTQYF	TGTGCCAGCACTACCGGGGGCCCCACAGATACGCAGTATTTT
-	TRBD2	TRBJ2-1	TRBV7-9	CAREGLAENNEQFF	TGTGCCAGGGAGGGACTAGCGGAAAACAATGAGCAGTTCTTC
-	-	TRBJ2-1	TRBV20-1	CSARAGNEQFF	TGCAGTGCTAGAGCCGGGAATGAGCAGTTCTTC
-	-	TRBJ2-5	TRBV7-6	CASSLASHGETQYF	TGTGCCAGCAGCTTAGCGTCGCACGGAGAGACCCAGTACTTC
-	TRBD2	TRBJ2-7	TRBV12-3/TRBV12-4	CASSPTSGSLSYEQYF	TGTGCCAGCAGTCCTACTAGCGGGAGCCTCTCCTACGAGCAGTACTTC
-	-	TRBJ2-1	TRBV7-9	CASSSLLAANEQFF	TGTGCCAGCAGCTCACTATTAGCGGCCAATGAGCAGTTCTTC
once	-	TRBJ2-5	TRBV7-6	CASSYPGLAEQETQYF	TGTGCCAGCAGCTACCCTGGGCTAGCCGAGCAAGAGACCCAGTACTTC
-	-	TRBJ2-2	TRBV20-1	CSARAPGLTNTGELFF	TGCAGTGCTAGAGCCCCGGGACTTACAAACACCGGGGAGCTGTTTTTT
-	TRBD1	TRBJ2-1	TRBV19	CASSPQGARDEQFF	TGTGCCAGTAGTCCACAGGGGGCGCGGGATGAGCAGTTCTTC
-	-	TRBJ1-6	TRBV7-9	CASSLEGGPNSPLHF	TGTGCCAGCAGCTTAGAAGGGGGACCTAATTCACCCCTCCACTTT
-	-	TRBJ2-5	TRBV28	CASSEDFQETQYF	TGTGCCAGCAGTGAGGACTTCCAAGAGACCCAGTACTTC
-	-	TRBJ2-2	TRBV6-5	CASSYSITREFTGELFF	TGTGCCAGCAGTTACTCCATTACTAGGGAGTTCACCGGGGAGCTGTTTTTT
-	TRBD2	TRBJ2-2	TRBV4-3	CASSRQLAGESGELFF	TGCGCCAGCAGCCGCCAACTAGCGGGGGAGTCCGGGGAGCTGTTTTTT
once	TRBD1	TRBJ1-2	TRBV12-3/TRBV12-4	CASSSGQGYGYTF	TGTGCCAGCAGTTCTGGACAGGGCTATGGCTACACCTTC
-	-	TRBJ2-3	TRBV5-6	CASSLRHFTDTQYF	TGTGCCAGCAGCTTGAGACACTTCACAGATACGCAGTATTTT
-	-	TRBJ2-1	TRBV7-2	CASSLEGEAADNEQFF	TGTGCCAGCAGCTTAGAGGGCGAAGCGGCCGACAATGAGCAGTTCTTC
-	-	TRBJ2-7	TRBV18	CASSPWGDIYEQYF	TGTGCCAGCTCCCCATGGGGGGACATCTACGAGCAGTACTTC
-	-	TRBJ2-7	TRBV29-1	CSVVSGNGYEQYF	TGCAGCGTTGTGTCAGGCAATGGCTACGAGCAGTACTTC
-	TRBD1	TRBJ2-5	TRBV9	CASSVQGAIGETQYF	TGTGCCAGCAGCGTCCAGGGGGCGATAGGAGAGACCCAGTACTTC
-	-	TRBJ2-7	TRBV9	CASSVEGAAYEQYF	TGTGCCAGCAGCGTAGAAGGGGCTGCATACGAGCAGTACTTC
-	TRBD2	TRBJ2-3	TRBV25-1	CASTLAVTDTQYF	TGTGCCAGCACTCTAGCGGTTACAGATACGCAGTATTTT
-	-	TRBJ1-3	TRBV4-3	CASSQEVTSGNTIYF	TGCGCCAGCAGCCAAGAGGTAACCTCTGGAAACACCATATATTTT
-	-	TRBJ2-7	TRBV5-1	CASSPLYRGLYEQYF	TGCGCCAGCAGCCCCCTTTACCGGGGACTCTACGAGCAGTACTTC
-	-	TRBJ2-7	TRBV27	CASSLLAGTEQYF	TGTGCCAGCAGCCTACTTGCGGGGACGGAGCAGTACTTC
-	-	TRBJ2-7	TRBV5-4	CASSWLGLPYEQYF	TGTGCCAGCAGCTGGCTCGGACTGCCCTACGAGCAGTACTTC